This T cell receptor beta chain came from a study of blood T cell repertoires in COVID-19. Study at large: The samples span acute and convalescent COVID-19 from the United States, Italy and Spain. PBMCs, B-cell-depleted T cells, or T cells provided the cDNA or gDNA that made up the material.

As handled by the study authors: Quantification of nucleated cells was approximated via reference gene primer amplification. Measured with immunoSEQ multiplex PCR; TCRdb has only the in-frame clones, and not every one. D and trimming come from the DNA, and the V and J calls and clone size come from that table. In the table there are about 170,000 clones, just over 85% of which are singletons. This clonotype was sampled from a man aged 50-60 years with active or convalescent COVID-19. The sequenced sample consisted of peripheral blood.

CDR3 region: CASSQAPLAAGTDTQYF. CDR3 bases: TGTGCCAGCAGCCAAGCCCCTCTAGCGGCGGGCACAGATACGCAGTATTTT. This rearrangement joins TRBV14 to TRBJ2-3, with 7 nucleotides matching TRBD2. CDR3 size: 17 residues. CDR1 and CDR2 (germline): SGHDN, FVKESK. Trimming took 1 base from V and 1 from J; bases not matched to a gene: 8.